The source of this T cell receptor (beta chain) is a study of CD8 T cells in Susac syndrome. With 2 bases removed from V and 4 bases from J, the gap between germline ends came to 16 bases. The CDR3 is 16 residues long. Germline-derived CDR1 and CDR2 are SGHVS and FNYEAQ. Random hexamers served to reverse transcribe about 0.45 to 1 ug RNA. TCRdb re-called the immunoSEQ multiplex PCR reads with MiXCR, one entry per CDR3 protein. Of some 450,000 distinct CDR3 sequences listed, around 85% are singletons. The V gene is TRBV7-6, the J gene TRBJ2-3, with D perhaps TRBD1 or TRBD2 (7 bases each). The sequence was obtained from a human donor with multiple sclerosis. Input material: CD8+ T cells from PBMCs. The CDR3 loop is CASSLRGREIPDTQYF. DNA for the CDR3: TGTGCCAGCAGCTTAAGGGGGCGGGAGATCCCAGATACGCAGTATTTT.